These 16 T cell receptor beta chains share one sample of origin, sequenced in a study of cytomegalovirus exposure and HLA in healthy donors. The PCR used 60 Vbeta and 13 Jbeta primers. Data came from immunoSEQ multiplex PCR; TCRdb stores just in-frame clones and leaves some out. Of 100,000 to 130,000 clones listed, less than 80% are singletons. The sequenced sample was PBMCs. The receptor set was obtained from a young man in good health and CMV-seronegative.

V and J are TRBV30 and TRBJ2-3; 16 bases are a match to TRBD2. The CDR3 spans 16 residues. The V segment lost 7 bases and the J segment 5 bases; nucleotides outside the gene matches: 9. The germline CDR1 and CDR2 sequences are GTSNPN and SVGIG (reference sequence). Here the CDR3 reads CASSLGLAGGGDTQYF. The CDR3, as DNA: TGTGCCTCCTCCCTGGGACTAGCGGGGGGGGGAGATACGCAGTATTTT.

The CDR3 sequence: CASSLGRDSEQYF. DNA for the CDR3: TGTGCCAGCAGCTTAGGCAGGGATTCCGAGCAGTACTTC. V is TRBV7-9 and J is TRBJ2-7; TRBD1 is a possible D gene (5 bases). Germline values: CDR1 SEHNR, CDR2 FQNEAQ (reference sequence). The CDR3 loop spans 13 amino acids. V was trimmed by 1 base and J by 6 bases, leaving 10 bases between them.

This chain joins TRBV6-1 and TRBJ2-1; 10 positions agree with TRBD1. J gave up 8 bases and V 4 bases, and 8 bases lay outside the gene matches. The CDR3 is 15 amino acids. CDR1 MNHNS and CDR2 SASEGT come from the germline V gene. DNA for the CDR3: TGTGCCAGCAGTGGGCCCGGGACAGGGGTCTATGAGCAGTTCTTC. Translation gives CASSGPGTGVYEQFF.

The count of this clone is one. The chain links TRBV30 to TRBJ1-3, with D hard to call. This CDR3 region has 13 residues. Germline V gene lookup returns CDR1 GTSNPN and CDR2 SVGIG (reference sequence). Trimming cost V 7 bases and J 3 bases, with 13 bases left between them. The CDR3 sequence is CALAGLIGNTIYF. CDR3 coding DNA: TGTGCCTTAGCGGGATTAATTGGAAACACCATATATTTT.

V gene TRBV6-5 combines with J gene TRBJ2-7; perhaps TRBD1 as D (6 bases). From germline, CDR1 is MNHEY and CDR2 SVGAGI. Trimming removed 2 bases at V and 0 bases at J, with 11 bases between. The CDR3 is made up of 15 amino acids. The CDR3 loop is CASSYGVGGSYEQYF. Here the CDR3 DNA reads TGTGCCAGCAGTTACGGGGTAGGGGGCTCCTACGAGCAGTACTTC.

This chain links TRBV29-1 with TRBJ2-1; 11 bases line up with TRBD2. The J segment lost 6 bases and the V segment lost 4 bases, leaving 14 bases of the junction unmatched. The length of the CDR3 is 17 residues. Germline lookup yields CDR1 SQVTM and CDR2 ANQGSEA. The CDR3 here is CSVAPLITSGSANEQFF. In nucleotides, the CDR3 is TGCAGCGTTGCCCCCTTAATTACTAGCGGGAGTGCCAATGAGCAGTTCTTC.

The chain links TRBV30 to TRBJ2-7; 14 nucleotides match TRBD2. The CDR3 covers 16 residues. Germline assignment: CDR1 GTSNPN and CDR2 SVGIG (reference sequence). Trimming took 3 bases from V and 5 from J; bases not matched to a gene: 9. The CDR3 protein is CAWRGGTSGSADEQYF. The DNA of the CDR3 is TGTGCCTGGAGGGGGGGGACTAGCGGGAGCGCGGACGAGCAGTACTTC.

The chain is built from TRBV29-1 and TRBJ2-7, with TRBD1 matching 9 bases. The CDR3 length is 14 residues. Losses at the gene ends were 4 bases for V and 6 bases for J; bases not matched to a gene: 10. The germline gives CDR1 SQVTM, CDR2 ANQGSEA. CDR3 in amino acids: CSVALGQGISEQYF. The CDR3 region has the DNA TGCAGCGTTGCCCTGGGACAGGGAATCAGCGAGCAGTACTTC.

V is TRBV2 and J is TRBJ2-1; 11 nucleotides agree with TRBD1. The junction had 6 bases not matched to a gene; V was cut back by 10 bases and J by 4 bases. CDR1 and CDR2 (germline): SNHLY, FYNNEI. This CDR3 has 14 residues. This CDR3 is CAIQDRGPYNEQFF. The CDR3 region has the DNA TGTGCCATCCAGGACAGGGGGCCATACAATGAGCAGTTCTTC.

This chain connects TRBV7-9 to TRBJ2-7; 7 bases fit TRBD1. From germline, CDR1 is SEHNR and CDR2 FQNEAQ (reference sequence). The CDR3 is 15 amino acids. V dropped 10 bases and J dropped 5; count of bases not matched to a gene: 17. This chain's CDR3 is CATSYQDRGPHEQYF. The CDR3 bases are TGTGCCACCTCGTATCAAGATAGGGGGCCCCACGAGCAGTACTTC.

The rearrangement links TRBV30 to TRBJ1-5; possible D gene TRBD1, 5 bases. The germline V and J ends were trimmed by 3 bases and 7 bases, with 16 bases remaining between them. The CDR3 spans 14 residues. The germline gives CDR1 GTSNPN, CDR2 SVGIG (reference sequence). The CDR3 DNA follows: TGTGCCTGGAGCCTGGAGGGACCAAGGCAGCCCCAGCATTTT. Translating gives CAWSLEGPRQPQHF.

This clone was seen a single time. The CDR3 carries no conserved terminal phenylalanine or tryptophan, so it likely arises from a read error. The limits of the CDR3 on the DNA are not certain, so only TCRdb's listed CDR3 is given. This chain joins TRBV28 and TRBJ1-2; no DNA check was done on the table's D call, TRBD1. The V gene's germline CDR1 is MDHEN and CDR2 SYDVKM. Including both end residues, the CDR3 is 17 amino acids long. CDR3 loop: CASTGSVLGTGGAGAAY.

The V call is TRBV9, the J call TRBJ2-7; 8 bases line up with TRBD1. CDR1 and CDR2 (germline): SGDLS, YYNGEE. The V segment lost 0 bases and the J segment 5 bases; nucleotides outside the gene matches: 10. The CDR3 is 16 residues long. CDR3 DNA: TGTGCCAGCAGCGTAGTTCCAGGACAGGGATACCACGAGCAGTACTTC. This codes for CASSVVPGQGYHEQYF.

The genes are TRBV2 and TRBJ2-7; tentative D call: TRBD2 (6 bases). The germline V and J ends were trimmed by 6 bases and 6 bases, with 18 bases remaining between them. This CDR3 comprises 14 residues. Germline V CDR1 and CDR2: SNHLY, FYNNEI. The CDR3 loop is CASRATGGSGEQYF. CDR3 DNA: TGTGCCAGCAGGGCTACCGGGGGTTCAGGCGAGCAGTACTTC.

V usage is TRBV9 and J usage is TRBJ2-3; TRBD2 agrees at 7 bases. The CDR3 contains 16 residues. V gave up 0 bases and J gave up 4 bases; unmatched junction bases: 8. CDR1 and CDR2 from the germline V gene are SGDLS and YYNGEE. Here the CDR3 reads CASSVAPAGRADTQYF. The CDR3 coding sequence is TGTGCCAGCAGCGTAGCTCCAGCAGGGAGGGCAGATACGCAGTATTTT.

This sequence joins TRBV19 and TRBJ1-2; 7 positions match TRBD1. Germline V gives CDR1 LNHDA, CDR2 SQIVND (reference sequence). Trimming removed 0 bases from V and 4 bases from J; junction bases left unmatched: 5. The CDR3 sequence is 15 residues long. CDR3: CASSIDEDRSYGYTF. The CDR3 DNA sequence: TGTGCCAGTAGTATAGATGAGGACAGGTCCTATGGCTACACCTTC.